The 24 T cell receptor beta chains below all came from one sample that was sequenced in a study of post-analysis software for immune sequencing data. Study-wide results and caveats: TRBV5-6, TRBV5-1 and TRBV20-1 belonged to a set of roughly five TRBV segments that were more frequent in patients than controls.

Unique molecular identifiers were present in the TCR beta cDNA libraries. Each CDR3 protein gets one entry after TCRdb re-called the PCR reads with MiXCR. The sample holds a few hundred thousand distinct CDR3 sequences; roughly 30% are singletons and the top ten take over 10%. These receptors lack a known antigen. The sequencing sample was made of blood. These receptors came from a girl aged 5-17 years with multiple sclerosis.

The chain employs TRBV27 and TRBJ2-7; D is possibly TRBD1 or TRBD2 (5 bases each). TRBJ2-5 matches the DNA end more closely, so the J call is doubtful. Per germline, CDR1 MNHEY and CDR2 SMNVEV (reference sequence). CDR3 size: 13 residues. CDR3 residues: CASSRGYLGTQYF. DNA of the CDR3: TGTGCCAGCAGTCGGGGCTATCTCGGGACCCAGTACTTC.

The chain employs TRBV2 and TRBJ1-4; D is undetermined. CDR1 is SNHLY, CDR2 FYNNEI, per germline. V gave up 3 bases and J gave up 4 bases, with 9 bases separating them. The CDR3 totals 14 residues. The CDR3 spells CASSENVRNEKLFF. The DNA of the CDR3 is TGTGCCAGCAGTGAGAATGTCCGTAATGAAAAACTGTTTTTT.

Ten or more counts support this clonotype. The V and J genes are TRBV7-9 and TRBJ1-2; 11 nucleotides line up with TRBD1. The germline gives CDR1 SEHNR, CDR2 FQNEAQ (reference sequence). The CDR3 extends over 15 amino acids. After removal of 5 bases from V and 5 bases from J, the junction contained 7 bases not matched to a gene. As DNA, the CDR3 is TGTGCCAGCAGCGCGCGGGACAGGGGGGAATATGGCTACACCTTC. It encodes CASSARDRGEYGYTF. The full variable domain, with the rest looked up from reference TRBV7-9 and TRBJ1-2, is DTGVSQNPRHKITKRGQNVTFRCDPISEHNRLYWYRQTLGQGPEFLTYFQNEAQLEKSRLLSDRFSAERPKGSFSTLEIQRTEQGDSAMYLCASSARDRGEYGYTFGSGTRLTVV.

This clonotype was observed a single time. CDR3 in DNA: TGCAGCGTTGGCAGGCCTCTCTCCTACGAGCAGTACTTC. As protein: CSVGRPLSYEQYF. V is TRBV29-1 and J is TRBJ2-7, with no clear D. The V end was cut by 4 bases, the J end by 0 bases, with 10 bases between. The CDR3 consists of 13 residues. Germline V CDR1 and CDR2: SQVTM, ANQGSEA.

The V call is TRBV20-1, the J call TRBJ2-4; a weak D match, TRBD2 (5 bases). This CDR3 comprises 16 residues. Germline V gives CDR1 DFQATT, CDR2 SNEGSKA (reference sequence). The V end was cut by 0 bases, the J end by 0 bases, with 12 bases between. The CDR3: CSARDPAGIAKNIQYF. CDR3 coding DNA: TGCAGTGCTAGAGATCCGGCGGGTATAGCCAAAAACATTCAGTACTTC.

The J gene is TRBJ1-2, the V gene TRBV5-6; D is ambiguous. CDR1 is SGHDT, CDR2 YYEEEE, per germline. The CDR3 is made up of 11 amino acids. V was pared by 3 bases and J by 8 bases, with 8 bases between. The CDR3 is CASSWEEGYTF. CDR3 in DNA: TGTGCCAGCAGCTGGGAAGAGGGCTACACCTTC.

This rearrangement joins TRBV7-2 to TRBJ2-5; D ambiguous. The CDR3 length is 13 residues. V was cut by 3 bases and J by 2 bases, with 7 bases left in between. Germline-derived CDR1 and CDR2 are SGHTA and FQGNSA. The CDR3 protein is CASSFGGQETQYF. CDR3 in DNA: TGTGCCAGCAGCTTTGGCGGACAAGAGACCCAGTACTTC.

This clonotype was counted a few times. This chain links TRBV6-6 with TRBJ1-1; D is unclear. This CDR3 comprises 14 residues. Deletions cut 5 bases from V and 1 base from J, with 11 bases between. CDR1 is MNHNY and CDR2 is SVGAGI in the germline V gene (reference sequence). In DNA, the CDR3 is TGTGCCAGCAGTCCAAGGCGTGAGAACACTGAAGCTTTCTTT. Protein product: CASSPRRENTEAFF.

As regards this clonotype: One junction end disagrees with the germline gene, perhaps due to a read error. The rearrangement joins TRBV2 to TRBJ1-2; D remains ambiguous. Germline V gene data show CDR1 as SNHLY and CDR2 as FYNNEI. The CDR3 spans 13 residues. The CDR3: CASKEDHNYGHTF. DNA of the CDR3: TGTGCCAGCAAGGAGGATCATAACTATGGCCACACCTTC.

The chain combines TRBV20-1 with TRBJ1-2; 9 positions match TRBD1. This CDR3 comprises 14 residues. Trimming took 4 bases from V and 7 from J; bases not matched to a gene: 10. Germline loops: CDR1 DFQATT, CDR2 SNEGSKA (reference sequence). CDR3 sequence reads: CSATPSGTGSGYTF. The CDR3 coding sequence is TGCAGTGCTACGCCCTCCGGGACAGGGAGTGGCTACACCTTC.

A note on this clonotype: An end of the junction differs from the germline gene, which may be a read error. The chain carries TRBV20-1 and TRBJ2-1, with D perhaps TRBD1 or TRBD2 (5 bases each). CDR1 is DFQATT, CDR2 SNEGSKA, per germline (reference sequence). This CDR3 is 12 amino acids long. In nucleotides, the CDR3 is TGCAGTGCTGGGGGTGAGTGGAATGGGCAGTTCTTC. Translating gives CSAGGEWNGQFF.

The chain uses TRBV7-2 and TRBJ1-2; the D is unclear. The CDR3 contains 13 residues. Germline CDR1 and CDR2: SGHTA and FQGNSA. The germline V and J ends were trimmed by 4 bases and 0 bases, with 6 bases remaining between them. The CDR3 DNA sequence: TGTGCCAGCAGCTCACAGCCTAACTATGGCTACACCTTC. Its protein is CASSSQPNYGYTF.

The V call is TRBV6-5, the J call TRBJ2-3, with D possibly being TRBD1 (5 bases). V lost 3 bases and J lost 0, with 10 bases in between. The CDR3 sequence is 15 residues long. Germline V gene data show CDR1 as MNHEY and CDR2 as SVGAGI. The DNA for the CDR3 is TGTGCCAGCAGTTATCGTCAGGGTAGCACAGATACGCAGTATTTT. Protein sequence: CASSYRQGSTDTQYF.

This clonotype was counted a few times. The chain has TRBV12-3 or TRBV12-4 and TRBJ1-2, with unresolved D. The CDR3 loop spans 14 amino acids. The V end was cut by 1 base, the J end by 2 bases, with 8 bases between. CDR3 nucleotides: TGTGCCAGCAGTTTAGTGTCGGTAAACTATGGCTACACCTTC. Its translation: CASSLVSVNYGYTF.

The sample holds a few counts of this clonotype. The chain links TRBV7-2 to TRBJ1-2; tentatively, D is TRBD1 (6 bases). The CDR3 loop spans 15 amino acids. Germline CDR1 is SGHTA and CDR2 is FQGNSA. V was cut by 7 bases and J by 7 bases, with 22 bases left in between. The CDR3 sequence: CASTHDRPGSLGYTF. In DNA form, the CDR3 reads TGTGCCAGCACCCACGACAGGCCCGGTTCCCTTGGCTACACCTTC.

This clonotype was detected a few times. CDR3 sequence (DNA): TGTGCCAGCAGTTACGTCGGAGGGGAGCAGTTCTTC. Translation gives CASSYVGGEQFF. The V gene is TRBV6-2 or TRBV6-3, the J gene TRBJ2-1; TRBD2 might be the D (6 bases). The CDR3 runs to 12 residues. V dropped 2 bases and J dropped 10 bases, with 9 bases sitting between them. Germline assignment: CDR1 MNHEY and CDR2 SVGEGT.

This sequence joins TRBV20-1 and TRBJ2-7; TRBD1 matches at 8 bases. Germline lookup yields CDR1 DFQATT and CDR2 SNEGSKA (reference sequence). Unmatched junction bases numbered 4, after V lost 6 bases and J lost 0 bases. CDR3 length: 13 residues. The CDR3 sequence: CSATGGTSYEQYF. In DNA, the CDR3 is TGCAGTGCCACAGGGGGGACCTCCTACGAGCAGTACTTC.

The CDR3 sequence: CASTGTDTDTQYF. CDR3 DNA sequence: TGTGCCAGCACCGGGACAGACACAGATACGCAGTATTTT. The chain joins TRBV5-8 to TRBJ2-3; 7 bases are a match to TRBD1. The CDR3 consists of 13 residues. CDR1 is SGHTS and CDR2 is YDEGEE in the germline V gene. The ends lost 6 bases at V and 2 bases at J; junction bases unmatched: 3.

This clonotype has more than one count but fewer than ten. The J gene is TRBJ2-5, the V gene TRBV28; possible D gene TRBD1, 5 bases. V was cut by 8 bases and J by 7 bases, with 29 bases left in between. The CDR3 runs 17 residues. In germline, CDR1 is MDHEN, CDR2 SYDVKM. CDR3 DNA sequence: TGTGCCAGCTTGGGAAGAGACGGTCAGCTTGGGGCAGGGACCCAGTACTTC. Amino acids: CASLGRDGQLGAGTQYF. The full variable domain, its missing parts supplied by reference TRBV28 and TRBJ2-5, is DVKVTQSSRYLVKRTGEKVFLECVQDMDHENMFWYRQDPGLGLRLIYFSYDVKMKEKGDIPEGYSVSREKKERFSLILESASTNQTSMYLCASLGRDGQLGAGTQYFGPGTRLLVL.

This clonotype was observed a handful of times. This rearrangement joins TRBV18 to TRBJ2-1; tentatively, D is TRBD1 or TRBD2 (6 bases each). Germline V gene sequence: CDR1 KGHSH, CDR2 LQKENI. V shed 1 base and J shed 0 bases, with 13 bases lying between them. This CDR3 region has 17 residues. CDR3 bases: TGTGCCAGCTCACCACAAGGGGGGCCAAACTCCTACAATGAGCAGTTCTTC. This translates into CASSPQGGPNSYNEQFF.

V usage is TRBV6-5 and J usage is TRBJ1-5, with 9 bases aligning to TRBD1. The CDR3 is 15 residues long. Unmatched junction bases numbered 10, after V lost 6 bases and J lost 7 bases. CDR1 and CDR2 from the germline V gene are MNHEY and SVGAGI. Here the CDR3 reads CASSRDREAGQPQHF. CDR3 nucleotides: TGTGCCAGCAGCCGGGACAGGGAGGCAGGACAGCCCCAGCATTTT.

There are many counts of this clonotype. The rearrangement joins TRBV29-1 to TRBJ2-5; TRBD2 agrees at 8 bases. Germline V CDR1 and CDR2: SQVTM, ANQGSEA. V lost 8 bases and J lost 3; bases outside the gene matches: 5. This CDR3 spans 12 amino acids. The CDR3 loop is CSLSSGEETQYF. The CDR3 DNA reads as TGCAGCCTGAGTAGCGGGGAAGAGACCCAGTACTTC.

This clonotype has just a few counts. The CDR3 spells CASSLRLGAYEQYF. CDR3 bases: TGTGCCAGCAGTTTACGTCTTGGGGCCTACGAGCAGTACTTC. The V call is TRBV27, the J call TRBJ2-7; the D is unclear. The CDR3 extends over 14 amino acids. The V end was cut by 2 bases, the J end by 2 bases, with 10 bases between. Germline CDR1 and CDR2: MNHEY and SMNVEV (reference sequence).

This clonotype was counted a few times. The chain recombines TRBV7-9 with TRBJ1-4; 7 bases map to TRBD1. Germline CDR1 SEHNR, CDR2 FQNEAQ (reference sequence). There are 15 residues in the CDR3. Trimming removed 3 bases from V and 7 bases from J; junction bases left unmatched: 8. CDR3 sequence reads: CASSFWTGNLEKLFF. The DNA of the CDR3 is TGTGCCAGCAGCTTCTGGACAGGAAACCTTGAAAAACTGTTTTTT.